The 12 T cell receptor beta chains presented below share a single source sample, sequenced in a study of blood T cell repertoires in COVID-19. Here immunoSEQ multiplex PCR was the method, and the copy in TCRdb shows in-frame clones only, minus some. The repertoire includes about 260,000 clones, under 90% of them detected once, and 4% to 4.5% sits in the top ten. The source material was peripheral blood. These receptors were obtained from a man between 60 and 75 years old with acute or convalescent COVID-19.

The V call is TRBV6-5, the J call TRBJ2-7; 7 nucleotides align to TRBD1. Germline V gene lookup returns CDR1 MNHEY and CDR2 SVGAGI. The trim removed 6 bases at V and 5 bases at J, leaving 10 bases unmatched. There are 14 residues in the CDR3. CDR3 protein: CASSLTGSRDEQYF. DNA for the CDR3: TGTGCCAGCAGCCTGACAGGGTCAAGGGACGAGCAGTACTTC.

The CDR3 DNA follows: TGTGCCAGTAGGACTAGCGGGGGGGCGGATACGCAGTATTTT. It translates to CASRTSGGADTQYF. The chain has TRBV19 and TRBJ2-3; 14 bases map to TRBD2. This CDR3 has 14 residues. Per germline, CDR1 LNHDA and CDR2 SQIVND (reference sequence). The V and J ends lost 6 bases and 6 bases, in that order; junction bases with no gene match: 2.

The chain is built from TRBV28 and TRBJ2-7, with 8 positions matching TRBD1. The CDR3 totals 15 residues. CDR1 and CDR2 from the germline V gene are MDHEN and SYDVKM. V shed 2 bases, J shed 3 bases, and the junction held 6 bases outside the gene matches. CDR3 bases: TGTGCCAGCAGTTTACGGCCGGACAGGGTCTACGAGCAGTACTTC. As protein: CASSLRPDRVYEQYF.

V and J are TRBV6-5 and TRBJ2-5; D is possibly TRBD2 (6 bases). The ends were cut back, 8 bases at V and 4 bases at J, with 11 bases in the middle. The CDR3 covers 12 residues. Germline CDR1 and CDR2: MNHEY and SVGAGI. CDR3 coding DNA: TGTGCCAGCTTAAGAGCGGGAGAGACCCAGTACTTC. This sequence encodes CASLRAGETQYF.

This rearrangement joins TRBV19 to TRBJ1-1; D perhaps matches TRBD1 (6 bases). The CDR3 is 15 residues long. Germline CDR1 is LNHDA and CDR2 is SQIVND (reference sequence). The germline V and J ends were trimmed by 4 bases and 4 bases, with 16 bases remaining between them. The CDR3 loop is CASSNLAGAPTEAFF. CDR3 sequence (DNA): TGTGCCAGTAGTAATCTAGCAGGGGCTCCCACTGAAGCTTTCTTT. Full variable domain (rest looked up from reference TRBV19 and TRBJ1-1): DGGITQSPKYLFRKEGQNVTLSCEQNLNHDAMYWYRQDPGQGLRLIYYSQIVNDFQKGDIAEGYSVSREKKESFPLTVTSAQKNPTAFYLCASSNLAGAPTEAFFGQGTRLTVV.

The CDR3 sequence: CASSEASRGRGRNEQFF. CDR3 DNA sequence: TGTGCCAGCAGTGAAGCTAGCCGGGGCAGGGGGAGGAATGAGCAGTTCTTC. The V and J genes are TRBV6-1 and TRBJ2-1; D possibly corresponds to TRBD1 (7 bases). In germline, CDR1 is MNHNS, CDR2 SASEGT. The CDR3 spans 17 residues. The ends were cut back, 0 bases at V and 7 bases at J, with 19 bases in the middle.

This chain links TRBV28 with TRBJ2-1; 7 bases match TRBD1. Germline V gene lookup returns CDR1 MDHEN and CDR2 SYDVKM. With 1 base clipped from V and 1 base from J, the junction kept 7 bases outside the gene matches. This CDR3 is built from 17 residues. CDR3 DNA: TGTGCCAGCAGTTTATTGACAGGGCTAAGATCCTACAATGAGCAGTTCTTC. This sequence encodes CASSLLTGLRSYNEQFF.

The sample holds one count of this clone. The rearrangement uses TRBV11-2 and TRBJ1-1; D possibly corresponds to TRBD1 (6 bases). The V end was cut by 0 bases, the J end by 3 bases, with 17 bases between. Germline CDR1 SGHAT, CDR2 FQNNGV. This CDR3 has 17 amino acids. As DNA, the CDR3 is TGTGCCAGCAGCTTAGATAGGATTCGGGCAGGGGACACTGAAGCTTTCTTT. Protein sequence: CASSLDRIRAGDTEAFF.

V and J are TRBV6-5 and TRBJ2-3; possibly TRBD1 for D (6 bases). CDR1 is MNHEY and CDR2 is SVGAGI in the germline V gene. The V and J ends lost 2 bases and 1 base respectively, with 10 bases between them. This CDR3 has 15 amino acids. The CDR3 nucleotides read TGTGCCAGCAGTTACGGGGGCAGACGCACAGATACGCAGTATTTT. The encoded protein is CASSYGGRRTDTQYF.

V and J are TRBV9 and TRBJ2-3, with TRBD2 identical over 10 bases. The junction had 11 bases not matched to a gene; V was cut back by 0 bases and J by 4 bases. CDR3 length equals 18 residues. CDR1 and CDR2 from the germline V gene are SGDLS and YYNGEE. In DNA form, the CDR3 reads TGTGCCAGCAGCGTAGGAGGGGAACTAGCGGGGTTCTCAGATACGCAGTATTTT. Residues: CASSVGGELAGFSDTQYF.

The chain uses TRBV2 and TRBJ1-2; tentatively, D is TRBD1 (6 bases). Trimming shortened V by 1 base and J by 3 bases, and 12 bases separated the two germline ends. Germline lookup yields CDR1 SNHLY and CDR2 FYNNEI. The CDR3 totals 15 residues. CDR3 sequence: CASSEGGRLDYGYTF. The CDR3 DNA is TGTGCCAGCAGTGAAGGGGGGCGCCTAGACTATGGCTACACCTTC.

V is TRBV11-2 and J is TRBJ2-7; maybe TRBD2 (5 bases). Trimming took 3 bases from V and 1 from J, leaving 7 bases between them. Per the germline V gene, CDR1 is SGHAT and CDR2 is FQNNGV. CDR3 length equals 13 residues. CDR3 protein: CASSFGVSYEQYF. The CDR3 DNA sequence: TGTGCCAGCAGCTTCGGGGTATCCTACGAGCAGTACTTC.